This T cell receptor (beta chain) was found in a study of blood T cell repertoires in COVID-19. The CDR3 extends over 12 amino acids. Looked up from germline, CDR1 is SNHLY and CDR2 is FYNNEI. The trim removed 7 bases at V and 9 bases at J, leaving 6 bases unmatched. Only one count was recorded for this clone. The data were produced by immunoSEQ multiplex PCR, yet TCRdb's version contains in-frame clones alone and is incomplete. The repertoire holds around 150,000 clones, roughly nine tenths seen once, with about 4.1% in the top ten. Specimen: peripheral blood. The receptor was derived from a woman aged 55-69 years with active or convalescent COVID-19. V and J are TRBV2 and TRBJ2-1; TRBD1 agrees at 7 bases. Written as DNA, the CDR3 is TGTGCCAGCACCCAGACAGGGATTGAGCAGTTCTTC. Its translation: CASTQTGIEQFF.